The 25 T cell receptor beta chains in this list originate from one sample, sequenced in a study of identical twins. MiXCR was run by TCRdb on the 5' RACE reads, yielding one entry per CDR3 protein. The sample consists of about 530,000 distinct CDR3 sequences, 20% to 25% of them appearing once. These data also featured in a second study, about yellow fever vaccine responses in identical twins.

Material for sequencing was CD4+ T cells sorted from blood. The receptors derive from a woman aged 18-29 years in good health.

This chain joins TRBV24-1 and TRBJ2-1; 9 bases map to TRBD2. CDR1 and CDR2 from the germline V gene are KGHDR and SFDVKD. The V segment lost 7 bases and the J segment 8 bases; nucleotides outside the gene matches: 5. The CDR3 runs to 13 residues. DNA for the CDR3: TGTGCCACCAGGGGACTAGCATTCGATGAGCAGTTCTTC. Translated: CATRGLAFDEQFF.

The V and J genes are TRBV12-3 or TRBV12-4 and TRBJ2-2; 13 nucleotides agree with TRBD2. This CDR3 region has 17 residues. Trimming cost V 6 bases and J 7 bases; bases outside gene matches: 11. In DNA, the CDR3 is TGTGCCAGCAGACTAGCGGGAGGGCAGAAGTATTTCGGGGAGCTGTTTTTT. This sequence encodes CASRLAGGQKYFGELFF.

The chain links TRBV29-1 to TRBJ2-1, with TRBD2 matching 7 bases. Germline lookup yields CDR1 SQVTM and CDR2 ANQGSEA. There are 14 residues in the CDR3. The ends lost 5 bases at V and 3 bases at J; junction bases unmatched: 7. The CDR3 loop reads CSVYRDYLYNEQFF. The CDR3 DNA reads as TGCAGCGTTTACCGGGACTACCTCTACAATGAGCAGTTCTTC.

This clonotype was seen a few times. The chain employs TRBV10-2 and TRBJ2-1, with 12 bases aligning to TRBD2. The CDR3 has 16 residues. The junction had 11 bases not matched to a gene; V was cut back by 6 bases and J by 8 bases. The V gene's germline CDR1 is WSHSY and CDR2 SAAADI. Here the CDR3 DNA reads TGCGCCAGCAGGGGGGCACCGGGACTAGCGGGTGATGAGCAGTTCTTC. Its translation is CASRGAPGLAGDEQFF.

This clonotype has just a few counts. The chain employs TRBV3-1 and TRBJ2-2, with D perhaps TRBD1 or TRBD2 (5 bases each). Germline V lookup: CDR1 LGHDT, CDR2 YNNKEL (reference sequence). V was shortened by 4 bases and J by 10 bases, with 13 bases between the two germline ends. This CDR3 is built from 13 residues. This CDR3 reads CASSRDPSEELFF. The CDR3 DNA follows: TGTGCCAGCAGCCGGGACCCCTCGGAGGAGCTGTTTTTT.

This clonotype has more than one count but fewer than ten. CDR3 DNA sequence: TGTGCCAGCAGTCTGCAGGGGGCTCCCTATGGCTACACCTTC. Translation gives CASSLQGAPYGYTF. The chain carries TRBV27 and TRBJ1-2; 8 bases agree with TRBD1. Germline lookup yields CDR1 MNHEY and CDR2 SMNVEV (reference sequence). The CDR3 loop spans 14 amino acids. Trimming removed 5 bases from V and 4 bases from J; junction bases left unmatched: 6.

This clonotype has a handful of counts. The rearrangement links TRBV6-1 to TRBJ2-1; possibly TRBD1 for D (5 bases). CDR1 MNHNS and CDR2 SASEGT come from the germline V gene. Trimming removed 5 bases from V and 8 bases from J, with 13 bases in between. The CDR3 is 13 residues long. The CDR3 DNA reads as TGTGCCAGCAGTACCTCCCAGGGCCATGAGCAGTTCTTC. Its translation is CASSTSQGHEQFF.

This clonotype was observed a few times. The chain has TRBV5-1 and TRBJ1-1; D not certain. This CDR3 has 14 residues. The V end lost 2 bases, the J end lost 0 bases, and 8 bases lay between the germline ends. Germline CDR1 is SGHRS and CDR2 is YFSETQ. CDR3 nucleotides: TGCGCCAGCAGCTTTAACGAGATGAACACTGAAGCTTTCTTT. It encodes CASSFNEMNTEAFF. Complete variable domain (other parts from reference TRBV5-1 and TRBJ1-1): KAGVTQTPRYLIKTRGQQVTLSCSPISGHRSVSWYQQTPGQGLQFLFEYFSETQRNKGNFPGRFSGRQFSNSRSEMNVSTLELGDSALYLCASSFNEMNTEAFFGQGTRLTVV.

The J gene is TRBJ2-1, the V gene TRBV28, with D possibly TRBD2 on 6 matching bases. V shed 5 bases and J shed 8 bases, with 16 bases lying between them. The CDR3 length is 14 residues. Germline V gene lookup returns CDR1 MDHEN and CDR2 SYDVKM. CDR3 nucleotide sequence: TGTGCCAGCAGTAGCGGGTCTGTTTTGGATGAGCAGTTCTTC. This codes for CASSSGSVLDEQFF.

This clonotype was recorded a few times. The V and J genes are TRBV10-3 and TRBJ2-7, with 11 bases that match TRBD1. Germline values: CDR1 ENHRY, CDR2 SYGVKD. The CDR3 consists of 15 residues. V was pared by 0 bases and J by 2 bases, with 0 bases of the junction left unmatched. CDR3: CAISESGQGAYEQYF. The CDR3 DNA follows: TGTGCCATCAGTGAGTCGGGACAGGGGGCCTACGAGCAGTACTTC.

The rearrangement joins TRBV20-1 to TRBJ2-3; D is perhaps TRBD1 or TRBD2 (5 bases each). Germline V lookup: CDR1 DFQATT, CDR2 SNEGSKA (reference sequence). The CDR3 has 15 residues. V dropped 4 bases and J dropped 2 bases, with 16 bases sitting between them. The CDR3, as DNA: TGCAGTGCTAAAATATCCGGGACGGACACAGATACGCAGTATTTT. The encoded protein is CSAKISGTDTDTQYF.

This clonotype was observed a few times. The chain links TRBV5-1 to TRBJ2-5; D is unclear. The CDR3 totals 14 residues. CDR1 and CDR2 (germline): SGHRS, YFSETQ. V lost 2 bases and J lost 4, with 12 bases in between. The CDR3 loop reads CASSFGLGGETQYF. In nucleotides, the CDR3 is TGCGCCAGCAGCTTTGGTCTAGGCGGAGAGACCCAGTACTTC.

This clonotype was recorded a few times. The chain joins TRBV3-1 to TRBJ1-5; 8 bases align to TRBD1. The germline V gene encodes CDR1 LGHDT and CDR2 YNNKEL (reference sequence). The CDR3 covers 15 residues. Trimming cost V 6 bases and J 4 bases; bases outside gene matches: 8. The CDR3 DNA sequence: TGTGCCAGCAGTCGTAACAGGGGGACTAATCAGCCCCAGCATTTT. It yields the protein CASSRNRGTNQPQHF. The variable domain in full, completed from reference TRBV3-1 and TRBJ1-5, reads DTAVSQTPKYLVTQMGNDKSIKCEQNLGHDTMYWYKQDSKKFLKIMFSYNNKELIINETVPNRFSPKSPDKAHLNLHINSLELGDSAVYFCASSRNRGTNQPQHFGDGTRLSIL.

This clonotype was found a few times. The chain joins TRBV4-1 to TRBJ2-3; D uncertain. The V end lost 1 base, the J end lost 1 base, and 15 bases lay between the germline ends. This CDR3 contains 17 residues. Per germline, CDR1 MGHRA and CDR2 YSYEKL. The CDR3 DNA reads as TGCGCCAGCAGCCAAGTATCCATTGTTGTTGGCACAGATACGCAGTATTTT. Encoded protein: CASSQVSIVVGTDTQYF.

On this clonotype: Sequence at one end of the junction differs from germline and may be a read error. The rearrangement joins TRBV6-1 to TRBJ2-1; TRBD2 aligns across 7 bases. Germline loops: CDR1 MNHNS, CDR2 SASEGT. CDR3 length equals 15 residues. CDR3 sequence reads: CASSKAGNSYNEQFF. CDR3 nucleotide sequence: TGTGCCAGCAGTAAAGCGGGAAACTCCTACAATGAGCAGTTCTTC.

Here the CDR3 reads CASRGGQGAEAFF. The CDR3 coding sequence is TGTGCCAGCAGGGGCGGACAGGGGGCTGAAGCTTTCTTT. The chain recombines TRBV11-2 with TRBJ1-1; 10 bases align to TRBD1. Trimming removed 6 bases from V and 6 bases from J; junction bases left unmatched: 4. This CDR3 contains 13 residues. Germline-derived CDR1 and CDR2 are SGHAT and FQNNGV.

V usage is TRBV7-8 and J usage is TRBJ2-3; D is unresolved. The V end lost 5 bases, the J end lost 4 bases, and 7 bases lay between the germline ends. Germline V gene data show CDR1 as SGHVS and CDR2 as FQNEAQ. The CDR3 has 12 amino acids. CDR3 amino acids: CASSLYPDTQYF. CDR3 bases: TGTGCCAGCAGCCTTTACCCAGATACGCAGTATTTT.

The chain combines TRBV7-6 with TRBJ2-3, with D uncertain. V was trimmed by 1 base and J by 6 bases, leaving 11 bases between them. Germline V gives CDR1 SGHVS, CDR2 FNYEAQ. The CDR3 consists of 14 residues. CDR3: CASSLVPNSDTQYF. The CDR3 nucleotides read TGTGCCAGCAGCTTAGTTCCCAATTCGGATACGCAGTATTTT.

In this sample, this clonotype turned up a few times. The chain links TRBV2 to TRBJ2-2; a possible D gene is TRBD1 (6 bases). This CDR3 contains 14 residues. V was clipped by 7 bases and J by 4 bases, with 13 bases between them. Germline CDR1 and CDR2: SNHLY and FYNNEI. In DNA form, the CDR3 reads TGTGCCAGCAAGGGCGCAGGGGTCACCGGGGAGCTGTTTTTT. It translates to CASKGAGVTGELFF.

A few counts support this clonotype. The chain uses TRBV6-1 and TRBJ2-1; a weak D match, TRBD2 (6 bases). The ends were cut back, 2 bases at V and 1 base at J, with 9 bases in the middle. CDR3 length: 15 residues. The germline CDR1 and CDR2 sequences are MNHNS and SASEGT. The DNA for the CDR3 is TGTGCCAGCAGTGAACTAGCGACGTCCTACAATGAGCAGTTCTTC. Protein: CASSELATSYNEQFF.

J is TRBJ2-7 and V is TRBV7-9; 13 bases agree with TRBD2. With 8 bases clipped from V and 6 bases from J, the junction kept 4 bases outside the gene matches. Germline V gene data show CDR1 as SEHNR and CDR2 as FQNEAQ (reference sequence). The CDR3 is 13 amino acids. CDR3 amino acids: CASSGLAGVEQYF. As DNA, the CDR3 is TGTGCCAGCTCCGGACTAGCGGGAGTCGAGCAGTACTTC.

The table lists this clonotype with a few counts. The chain has TRBV4-1 and TRBJ2-2; 11 bases agree with TRBD2. V gave up 1 base and J gave up 8 bases; unmatched junction bases: 12. CDR1 and CDR2 from the germline V gene are MGHRA and YSYEKL. The CDR3 totals 18 residues. This CDR3 is CASSQGLAGLQGGGELFF. The CDR3 DNA is TGCGCCAGCAGCCAAGGACTAGCGGGACTTCAAGGGGGAGGGGAGCTGTTTTTT.

This clonotype turned up a few times. The V call is TRBV20-1, the J call TRBJ2-1; 14 nucleotides line up with TRBD2. The CDR3 sequence is 17 residues long. Losses at the gene ends were 5 bases for V and 5 bases for J; bases not matched to a gene: 11. CDR1 and CDR2 (germline): DFQATT, SNEGSKA (reference sequence). The CDR3, as DNA: TGCAGTGCTGCCCTCCTTAGACTAGCGGGGGGGCACAATGAGCAGTTCTTC. Residues: CSAALLRLAGGHNEQFF.

This chain joins TRBV6-5 and TRBJ2-6, with TRBD2 as a possible D gene (5 bases). Trimming stripped 1 base from V and 0 bases from J, with 13 bases between. The CDR3 contains 18 residues. Germline CDR1 MNHEY, CDR2 SVGAGI. This chain's CDR3 is CASSYFGNPSSGANVLTF. The CDR3 nucleotides read TGTGCCAGCAGTTACTTCGGGAACCCAAGCTCTGGGGCCAACGTCCTGACTTTC.

The V gene is TRBV28, the J gene TRBJ1-6; unclear D gene. The V end lost 6 bases, the J end lost 14 bases, and 11 bases lay between the germline ends. The CDR3 runs to 11 residues. Looked up from germline, CDR1 is MDHEN and CDR2 is SYDVKM. The CDR3 nucleotides read TGTGCCAGCAGCCCAGGACCGGCCCTCCACTTT. This translates into CASSPGPALHF.